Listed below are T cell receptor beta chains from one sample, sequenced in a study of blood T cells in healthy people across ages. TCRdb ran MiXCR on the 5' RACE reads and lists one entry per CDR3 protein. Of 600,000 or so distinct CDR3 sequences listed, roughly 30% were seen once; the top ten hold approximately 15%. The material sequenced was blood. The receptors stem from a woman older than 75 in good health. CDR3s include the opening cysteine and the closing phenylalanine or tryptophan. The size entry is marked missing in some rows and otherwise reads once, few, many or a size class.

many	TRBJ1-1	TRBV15	CATTPTGLMNTEAFF
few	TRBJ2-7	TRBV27	CASTPRDGTYEQYF
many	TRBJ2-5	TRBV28	CASTSGGGAQETQYF
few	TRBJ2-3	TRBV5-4	CASSQLAGGGRDTQYF
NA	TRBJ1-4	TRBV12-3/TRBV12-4	CVSRLGQRNEKLFF
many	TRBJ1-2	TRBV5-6	CASSLQGAGYGYTF
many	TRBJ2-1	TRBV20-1	CSARALAGHNEQFF
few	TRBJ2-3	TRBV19	CASSAAKDTQYF
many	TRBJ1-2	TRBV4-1	CASSHNGQVGGYTF
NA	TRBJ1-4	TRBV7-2	CAGSVAGGQGSEKLFF
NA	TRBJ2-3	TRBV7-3	CASSPDRDTVTQYF
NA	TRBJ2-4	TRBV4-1	CASSQDGTGRGDIQYF
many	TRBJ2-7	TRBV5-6	CASSSDRGLGEAHEQYF
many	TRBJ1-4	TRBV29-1	CSVARGSNEKLFF
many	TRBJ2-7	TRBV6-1	CASSPRARGGEQYF
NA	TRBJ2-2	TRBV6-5	CASTRGRDTGELFF
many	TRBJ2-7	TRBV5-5	CASSWGQGTYEQYF
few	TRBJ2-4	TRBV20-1	CSAGGGSGGAKNIQYF
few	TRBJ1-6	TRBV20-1	CSAKGKGANSPLHF
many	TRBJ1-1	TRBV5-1	CASSITQGAEAFF
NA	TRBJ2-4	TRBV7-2	CASSLATSGRGHAKNIQYF
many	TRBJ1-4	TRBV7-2	CASSLDGRSNEKLFF
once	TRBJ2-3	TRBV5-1	CASRRDLSTDTQYF
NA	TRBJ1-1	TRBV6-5	CASSSEGLKNTEAFF
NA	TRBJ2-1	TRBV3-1	CASSLSPDYNEQFF
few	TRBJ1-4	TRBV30	CAWSVQTAEKLFF
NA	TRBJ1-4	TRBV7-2	CASSLAQGYNEKLFF
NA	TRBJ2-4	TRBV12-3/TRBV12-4	CASSVLAGGPKNIQYF
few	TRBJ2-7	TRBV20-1	CSATGGGEQYF
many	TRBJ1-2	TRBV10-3	CATTPGGSNYGYTF
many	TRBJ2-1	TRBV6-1	CASSKRGGNSYNEQFF
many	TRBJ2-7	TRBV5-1	CASSLEAGIMTEQYF
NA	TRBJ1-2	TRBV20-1	CSANTGTGGVYGYTF
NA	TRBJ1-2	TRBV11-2	CASNPIRGPYGYTF
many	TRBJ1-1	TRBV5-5	CASSLWAETEAFF
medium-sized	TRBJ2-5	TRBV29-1	CSGGTVGETQYF
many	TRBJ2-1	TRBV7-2	CASSLDSGGADEQFF
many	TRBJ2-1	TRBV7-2	CASSAPRGSGHEQFF
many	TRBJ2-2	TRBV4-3	CASSPTSGGPPGELFF
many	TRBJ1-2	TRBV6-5	CASSYRGAGSYGYTF